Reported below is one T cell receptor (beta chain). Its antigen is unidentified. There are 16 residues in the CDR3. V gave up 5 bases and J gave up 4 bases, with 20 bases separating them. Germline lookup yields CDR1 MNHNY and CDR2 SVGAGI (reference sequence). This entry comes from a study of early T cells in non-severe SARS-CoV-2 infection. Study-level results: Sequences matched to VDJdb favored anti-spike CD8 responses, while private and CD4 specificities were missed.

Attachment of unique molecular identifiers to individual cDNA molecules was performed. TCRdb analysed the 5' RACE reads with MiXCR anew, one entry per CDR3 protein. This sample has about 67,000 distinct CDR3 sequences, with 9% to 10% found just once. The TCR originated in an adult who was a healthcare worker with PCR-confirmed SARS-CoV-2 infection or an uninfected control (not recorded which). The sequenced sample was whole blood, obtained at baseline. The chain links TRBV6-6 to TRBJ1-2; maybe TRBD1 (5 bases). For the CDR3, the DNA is TGTGCCAGCAGTACTACTAGTCTGGGGCTGCGCTATGGCTACACCTTC. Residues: CASSTTSLGLRYGYTF.